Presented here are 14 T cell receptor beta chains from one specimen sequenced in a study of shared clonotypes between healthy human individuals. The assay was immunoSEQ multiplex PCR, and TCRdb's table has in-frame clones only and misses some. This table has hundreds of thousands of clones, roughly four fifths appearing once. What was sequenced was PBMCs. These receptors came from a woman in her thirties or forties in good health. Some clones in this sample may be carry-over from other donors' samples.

Here the CDR3 reads CASTDSGRAVDTQYF. In nucleotides, the CDR3 is TGTGCCAGTACCGATAGCGGGAGGGCCGTAGATACGCAGTATTTT. This sequence joins TRBV19 and TRBJ2-3; 11 bases line up with TRBD2. J lost 5 bases, V lost 7 bases, and 8 bases had no gene match. From germline, CDR1 is LNHDA and CDR2 SQIVND (reference sequence). This CDR3 is 15 amino acids long.

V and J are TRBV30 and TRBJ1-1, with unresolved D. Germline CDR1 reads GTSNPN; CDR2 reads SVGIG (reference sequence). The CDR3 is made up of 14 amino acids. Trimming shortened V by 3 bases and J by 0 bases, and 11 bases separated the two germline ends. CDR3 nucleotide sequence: TGTGCCTGGAGGGATGACACATTGAACACTGAAGCTTTCTTT. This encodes CAWRDDTLNTEAFF.

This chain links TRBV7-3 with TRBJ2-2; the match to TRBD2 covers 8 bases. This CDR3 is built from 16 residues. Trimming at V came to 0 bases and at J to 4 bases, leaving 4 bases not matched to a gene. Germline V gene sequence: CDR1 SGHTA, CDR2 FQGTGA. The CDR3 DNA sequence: TGTGCCAGCAGCTTAACCCCTAGCGGGTCCACCGGGGAGCTGTTTTTT. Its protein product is CASSLTPSGSTGELFF.

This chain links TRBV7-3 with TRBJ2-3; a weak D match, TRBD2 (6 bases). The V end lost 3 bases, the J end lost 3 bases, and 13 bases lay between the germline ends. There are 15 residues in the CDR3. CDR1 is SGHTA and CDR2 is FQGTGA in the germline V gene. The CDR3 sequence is CASSFLVGGTDTQYF. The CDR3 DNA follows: TGTGCCAGCAGCTTCCTAGTTGGGGGGACAGATACGCAGTATTTT.

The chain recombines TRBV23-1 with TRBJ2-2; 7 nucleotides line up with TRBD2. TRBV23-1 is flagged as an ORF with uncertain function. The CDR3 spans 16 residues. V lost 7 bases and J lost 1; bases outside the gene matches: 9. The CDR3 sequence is CASTPTGGENTGELFF. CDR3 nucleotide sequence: TGCGCCAGCACCCCAACGGGGGGAGAGAACACCGGGGAGCTGTTTTTT.

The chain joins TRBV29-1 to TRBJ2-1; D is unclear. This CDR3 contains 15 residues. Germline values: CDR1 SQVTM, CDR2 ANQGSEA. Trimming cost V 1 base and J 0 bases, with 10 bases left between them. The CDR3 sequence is CSVEGPSYSYNEQFF. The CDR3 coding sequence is TGCAGCGTTGAAGGGCCCAGTTACTCCTACAATGAGCAGTTCTTC.

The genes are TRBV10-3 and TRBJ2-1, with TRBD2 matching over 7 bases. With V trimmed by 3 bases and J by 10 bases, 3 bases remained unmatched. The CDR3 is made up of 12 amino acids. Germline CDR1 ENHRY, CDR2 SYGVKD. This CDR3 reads CAISDGGVEQFF. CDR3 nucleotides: TGTGCCATCAGTGATGGGGGGGTAGAGCAGTTCTTC.

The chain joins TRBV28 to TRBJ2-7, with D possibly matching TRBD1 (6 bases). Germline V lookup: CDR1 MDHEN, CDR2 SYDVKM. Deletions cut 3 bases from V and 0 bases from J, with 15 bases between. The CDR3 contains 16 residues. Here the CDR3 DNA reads TGTGCCAGCAGTTTTACTGACAGGACTTCCTCCTACGAGCAGTACTTC. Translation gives CASSFTDRTSSYEQYF.

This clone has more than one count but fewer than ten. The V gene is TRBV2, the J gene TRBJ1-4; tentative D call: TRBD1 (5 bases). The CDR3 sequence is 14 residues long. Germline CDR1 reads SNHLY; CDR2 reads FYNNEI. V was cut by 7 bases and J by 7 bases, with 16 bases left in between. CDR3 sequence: CASNGDLKGEKLFF. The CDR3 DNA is TGTGCCAGCAATGGGGACTTGAAGGGTGAAAAACTGTTTTTT.

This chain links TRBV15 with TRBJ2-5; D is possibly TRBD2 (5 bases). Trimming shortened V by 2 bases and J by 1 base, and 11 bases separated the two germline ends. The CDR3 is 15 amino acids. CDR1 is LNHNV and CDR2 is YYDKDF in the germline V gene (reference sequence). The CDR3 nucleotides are TGTGCCACCAGCAGACACCCGGACTTCCAAGAGACCCAGTACTTC. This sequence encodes CATSRHPDFQETQYF.

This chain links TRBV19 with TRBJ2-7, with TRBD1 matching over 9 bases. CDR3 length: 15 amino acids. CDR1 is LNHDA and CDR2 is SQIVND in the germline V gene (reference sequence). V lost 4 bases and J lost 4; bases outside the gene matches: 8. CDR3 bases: TGTGCCAGTAGTACAGCCGGGACAGGGCAATACGAGCAGTACTTC. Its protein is CASSTAGTGQYEQYF.

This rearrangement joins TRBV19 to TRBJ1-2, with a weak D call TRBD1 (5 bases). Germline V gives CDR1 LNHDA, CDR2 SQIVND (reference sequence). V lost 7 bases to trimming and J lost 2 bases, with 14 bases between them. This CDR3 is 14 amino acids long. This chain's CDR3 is CASNDPAGNYGYTF. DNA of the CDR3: TGTGCCAGTAATGATCCGGCAGGGAACTATGGCTACACCTTC.

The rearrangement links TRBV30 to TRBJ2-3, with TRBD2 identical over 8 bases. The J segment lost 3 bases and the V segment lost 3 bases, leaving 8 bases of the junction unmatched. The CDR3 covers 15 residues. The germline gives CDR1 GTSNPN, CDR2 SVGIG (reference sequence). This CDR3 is CAWSMGLGGTDTQYF. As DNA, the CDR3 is TGTGCCTGGAGCATGGGACTAGGTGGAACAGATACGCAGTATTTT.

The CDR3 sequence: CASSLSVFSNEQFF. CDR3 DNA sequence: TGTGCCAGCAGCTTATCTGTCTTTTCGAATGAGCAGTTCTTC. The gene calls are TRBV7-2 and TRBJ2-1; D is undetermined. Deletions cut 2 bases from V and 7 bases from J, with 12 bases between. The CDR3 consists of 14 residues. CDR1 SGHTA and CDR2 FQGNSA come from the germline V gene.